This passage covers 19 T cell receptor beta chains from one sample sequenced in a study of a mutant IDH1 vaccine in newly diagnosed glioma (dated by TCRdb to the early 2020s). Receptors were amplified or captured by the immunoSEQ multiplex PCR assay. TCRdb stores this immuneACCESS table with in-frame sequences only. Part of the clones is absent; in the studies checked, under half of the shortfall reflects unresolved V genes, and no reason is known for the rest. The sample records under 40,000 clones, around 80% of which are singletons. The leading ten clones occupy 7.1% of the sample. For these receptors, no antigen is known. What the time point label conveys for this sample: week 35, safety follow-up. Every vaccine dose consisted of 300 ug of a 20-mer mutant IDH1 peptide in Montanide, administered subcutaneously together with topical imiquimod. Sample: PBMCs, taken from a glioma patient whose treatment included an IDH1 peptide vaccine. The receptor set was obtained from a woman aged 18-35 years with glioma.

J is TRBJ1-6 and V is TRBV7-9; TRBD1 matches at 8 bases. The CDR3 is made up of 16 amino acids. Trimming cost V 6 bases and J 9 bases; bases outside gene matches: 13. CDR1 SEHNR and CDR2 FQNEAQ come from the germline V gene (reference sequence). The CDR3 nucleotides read TGTGCCAGCAGAACCATTAACAGGGGGGAGCTTTCACCCCTCCACTTT. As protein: CASRTINRGELSPLHF.

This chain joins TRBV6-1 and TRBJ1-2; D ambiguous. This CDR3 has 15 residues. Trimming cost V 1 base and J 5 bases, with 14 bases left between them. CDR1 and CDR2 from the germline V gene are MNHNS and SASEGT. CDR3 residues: CASSEVVRRRYGYTF. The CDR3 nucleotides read TGTGCCAGCAGTGAAGTGGTGCGCCGCCGGTATGGCTACACCTTC.

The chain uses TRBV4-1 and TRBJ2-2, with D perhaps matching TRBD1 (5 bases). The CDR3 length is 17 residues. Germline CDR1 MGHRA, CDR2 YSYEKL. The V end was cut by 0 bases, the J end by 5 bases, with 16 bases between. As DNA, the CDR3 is TGCGCCAGCAGCCAAGATAGAAGGCAGGGCAGAACCGGGGAGCTGTTTTTT. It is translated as CASSQDRRQGRTGELFF.

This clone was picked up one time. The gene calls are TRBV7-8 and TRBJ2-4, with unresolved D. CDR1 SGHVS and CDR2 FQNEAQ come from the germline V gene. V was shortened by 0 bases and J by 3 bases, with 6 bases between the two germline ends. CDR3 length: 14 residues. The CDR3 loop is CASSLALDKNIQYF. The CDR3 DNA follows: TGTGCCAGCAGCTTAGCCCTAGACAAAAACATTCAGTACTTC.

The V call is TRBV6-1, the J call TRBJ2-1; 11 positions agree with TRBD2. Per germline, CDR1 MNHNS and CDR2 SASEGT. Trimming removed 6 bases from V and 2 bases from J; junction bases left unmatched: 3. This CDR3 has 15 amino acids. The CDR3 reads CASRGSGGAYNEQFF. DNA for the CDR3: TGTGCCAGCAGGGGTAGCGGGGGGGCCTACAATGAGCAGTTCTTC.

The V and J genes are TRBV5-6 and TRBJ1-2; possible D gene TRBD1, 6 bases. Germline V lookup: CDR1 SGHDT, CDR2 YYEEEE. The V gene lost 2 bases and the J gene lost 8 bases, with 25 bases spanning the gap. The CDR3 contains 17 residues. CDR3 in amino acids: CASSFDPSGVGPSGYTF. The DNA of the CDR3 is TGTGCCAGCAGCTTCGATCCTTCAGGGGTGGGACCCAGCGGCTACACCTTC. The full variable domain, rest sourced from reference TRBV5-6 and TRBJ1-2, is DAGVTQSPTHLIKTRGQQVTLRCSPKSGHDTVSWYQQALGQGPQFIFQYYEEEERQRGNFPDRFSGHQFPNYSSELNVNALLLGDSALYLCASSFDPSGVGPSGYTFGSGTRLTVV.

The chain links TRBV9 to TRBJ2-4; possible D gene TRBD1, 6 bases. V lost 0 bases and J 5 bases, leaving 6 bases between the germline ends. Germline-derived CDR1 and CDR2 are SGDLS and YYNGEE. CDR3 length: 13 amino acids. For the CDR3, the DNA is TGTGCCAGCAGCGTAGACAGGGAAAACATTCAGTACTTC. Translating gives CASSVDRENIQYF.

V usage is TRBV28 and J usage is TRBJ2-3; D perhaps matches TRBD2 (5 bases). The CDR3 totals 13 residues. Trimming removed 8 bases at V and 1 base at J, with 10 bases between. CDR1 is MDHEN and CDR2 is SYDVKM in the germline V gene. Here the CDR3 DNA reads TGTGCCAGCTGGGAGTCCGGCACAGATACGCAGTATTTT. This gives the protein CASWESGTDTQYF.

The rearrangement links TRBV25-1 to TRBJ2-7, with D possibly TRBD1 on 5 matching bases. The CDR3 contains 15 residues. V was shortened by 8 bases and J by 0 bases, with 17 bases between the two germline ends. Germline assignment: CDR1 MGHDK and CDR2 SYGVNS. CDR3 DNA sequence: TGTGCCAGCTCAAGAGACAGCCCCTACTCCTACGAGCAGTACTTC. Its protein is CASSRDSPYSYEQYF.

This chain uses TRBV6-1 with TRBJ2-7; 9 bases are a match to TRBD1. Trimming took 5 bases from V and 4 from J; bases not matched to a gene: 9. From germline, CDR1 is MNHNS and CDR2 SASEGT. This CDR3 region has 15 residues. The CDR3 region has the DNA TGTGCCAGCAGTCCCGGGACAGGGAGCAGTTACGAGCAGTACTTC. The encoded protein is CASSPGTGSSYEQYF.

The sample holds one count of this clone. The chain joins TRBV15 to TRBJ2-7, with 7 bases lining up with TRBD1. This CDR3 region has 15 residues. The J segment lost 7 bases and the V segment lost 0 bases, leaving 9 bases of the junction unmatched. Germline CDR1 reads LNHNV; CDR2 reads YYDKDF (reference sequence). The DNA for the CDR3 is TGTGCCACCAGCAGAGATCTGACAGGGTCGGGTGAGCAGTACTTC. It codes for CATSRDLTGSGEQYF.

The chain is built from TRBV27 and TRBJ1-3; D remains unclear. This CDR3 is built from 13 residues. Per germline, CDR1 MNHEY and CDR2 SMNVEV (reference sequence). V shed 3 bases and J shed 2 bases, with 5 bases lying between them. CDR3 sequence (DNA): TGTGCCAGCAGTTTGACTGCTGGAAACACCATATATTTT. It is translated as CASSLTAGNTIYF.

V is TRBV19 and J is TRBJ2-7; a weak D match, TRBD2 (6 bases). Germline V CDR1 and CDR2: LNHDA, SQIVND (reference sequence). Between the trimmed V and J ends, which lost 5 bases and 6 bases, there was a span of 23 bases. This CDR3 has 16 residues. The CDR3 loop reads CASSYGSIRLGGEQYF. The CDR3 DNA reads TGTGCCAGTAGTTACGGAAGCATCCGCCTGGGGGGCGAGCAGTACTTC.

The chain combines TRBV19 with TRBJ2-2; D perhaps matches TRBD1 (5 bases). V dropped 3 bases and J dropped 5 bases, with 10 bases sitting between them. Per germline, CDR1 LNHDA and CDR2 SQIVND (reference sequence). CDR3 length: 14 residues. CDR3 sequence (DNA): TGTGCCAGTAGTATTACAGGTTTGACCGGGGAGCTGTTTTTT. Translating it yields CASSITGLTGELFF.

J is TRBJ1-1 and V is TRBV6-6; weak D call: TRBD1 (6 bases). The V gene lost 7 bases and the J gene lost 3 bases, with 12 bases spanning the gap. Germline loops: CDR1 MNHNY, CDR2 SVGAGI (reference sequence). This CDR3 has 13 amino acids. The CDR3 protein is CASIQGMYTEAFF. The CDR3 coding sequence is TGTGCCAGCATTCAGGGGATGTACACTGAAGCTTTCTTT.

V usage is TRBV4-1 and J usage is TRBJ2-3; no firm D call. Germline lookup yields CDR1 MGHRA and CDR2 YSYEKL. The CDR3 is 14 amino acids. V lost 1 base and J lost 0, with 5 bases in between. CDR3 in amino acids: CASSQVASTDTQYF. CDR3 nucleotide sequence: TGCGCCAGCAGCCAAGTTGCCAGCACAGATACGCAGTATTTT.

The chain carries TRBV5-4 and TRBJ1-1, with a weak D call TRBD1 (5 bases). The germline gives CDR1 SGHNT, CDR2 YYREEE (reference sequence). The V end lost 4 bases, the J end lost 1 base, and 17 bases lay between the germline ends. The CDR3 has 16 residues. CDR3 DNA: TGTGCCAGCAGCACACCCCCGGGACGGACGAACACTGAAGCTTTCTTT. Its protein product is CASSTPPGRTNTEAFF.

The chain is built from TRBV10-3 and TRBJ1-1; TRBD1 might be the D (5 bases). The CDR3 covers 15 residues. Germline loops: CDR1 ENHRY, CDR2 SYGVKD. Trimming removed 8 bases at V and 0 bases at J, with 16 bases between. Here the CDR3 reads CAILEVMGVNTEAFF. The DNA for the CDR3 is TGTGCCATCCTGGAGGTCATGGGGGTGAACACTGAAGCTTTCTTT.

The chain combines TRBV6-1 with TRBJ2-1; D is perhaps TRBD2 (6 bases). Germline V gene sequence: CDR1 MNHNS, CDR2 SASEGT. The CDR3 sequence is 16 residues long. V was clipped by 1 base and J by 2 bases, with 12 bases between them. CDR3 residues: CASSEVISGTYNEQFF. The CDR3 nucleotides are TGTGCCAGCAGTGAAGTGATTAGCGGCACCTACAATGAGCAGTTCTTC.